The 8 T cell receptor beta chains below all came from one sample that was sequenced in a study of CD8+ T cells in alopecia areata. Extraction of RNA preceded its reverse transcription into cDNA, which served as the sequencing template. Here immunoSEQ multiplex PCR was the method, and the copy in TCRdb shows in-frame clones only, minus some. The sample carries around 100,000 clones, 55% to 70% recorded once. Treatment specified: oral pan-JAK inhibitor, 5-10 mg twice daily. This material consisted of CD8+ T cells sorted from blood, taken between weeks 55 and 65, from a patient treated with tofacitinib. These receptor sequences come from a human donor with alopecia areata.

The V gene is TRBV30, the J gene TRBJ2-7; TRBD2 matches at 9 bases. V trimming: 2 bases; J trimming: 4 bases; junction bases outside the gene matches: 6. CDR1 GTSNPN and CDR2 SVGIG come from the germline V gene (reference sequence). CDR3 length: 14 amino acids. CDR3 amino acids: CAWSRLAERYEQYF. DNA for the CDR3: TGTGCCTGGAGTCGACTAGCGGAACGTTACGAGCAGTACTTC. Looking up the rest from reference TRBV30 and TRBJ2-7 gives the full variable domain: SQTIHQWPATLVQPVGSPLSLECTVEGTSNPNLYWYRQAAGRGLQLLFYSVGIGQISSEVPQNLSASRPQDRQFILSSKKLLLSDSGFYLCAWSRLAERYEQYFGPGTRLTVT.

The V gene is TRBV20-1, the J gene TRBJ1-2; no definite D call. The germline V and J ends were trimmed by 4 bases and 4 bases, with 1 base remaining between them. CDR3 length: 9 amino acids. Germline-derived CDR1 and CDR2 are DFQATT and SNEGSKA (reference sequence). CDR3 in amino acids: CSATYGYTF. The CDR3 DNA sequence: TGCAGTGCTACCTATGGCTACACCTTC.

This chain joins TRBV27 and TRBJ1-5, with unresolved D. V was pared by 4 bases and J by 3 bases, with 10 bases between. Germline assignment: CDR1 MNHEY and CDR2 SMNVEV (reference sequence). This CDR3 contains 14 residues. Here the CDR3 reads CASSWIGDNQPQHF. CDR3 nucleotides: TGTGCCAGCAGTTGGATAGGTGACAATCAGCCCCAGCATTTT.

The V gene is TRBV2, the J gene TRBJ1-4; D is uncertain. V shed 10 bases and J shed 5 bases, with 8 bases lying between them. CDR3 length: 11 residues. The V gene's germline CDR1 is SNHLY and CDR2 FYNNEI. The CDR3 coding sequence is TGTGCCAAAGGACGGAATGAAAAACTGTTTTTT. As protein: CAKGRNEKLFF.

The chain carries TRBV7-6 and TRBJ1-5; 7 nucleotides match TRBD1. Germline V CDR1 and CDR2: SGHVS, FNYEAQ. This CDR3 is 14 amino acids long. V lost 1 base and J lost 6; bases outside the gene matches: 3. The CDR3 DNA reads TGTGCCAGCAGCTTAGGACAGGGCGGTCAGCCCCAGCATTTT. Protein product: CASSLGQGGQPQHF.

The CDR3 sequence: CAWSGPTNRDATEAFF. Here the CDR3 DNA reads TGTGCCTGGTCCGGGCCTACTAACAGGGATGCCACTGAAGCTTTCTTT. The gene calls are TRBV30 and TRBJ1-1, with D possibly matching TRBD1 (6 bases). The germline V gene has CDR1 GTSNPN and CDR2 SVGIG (reference sequence). The CDR3 spans 16 residues. V lost 5 bases and J 4 bases, leaving 23 bases between the germline ends.

This clone has a handful of counts. The rearrangement joins TRBV2 to TRBJ2-7; D uncertain. V dropped 10 bases and J dropped 2 bases, with 15 bases sitting between them. The CDR3 is 13 amino acids. CDR1 SNHLY and CDR2 FYNNEI come from the germline V gene. CDR3 nucleotide sequence: TGTGCCAATCATTTACACCCAACCTACGAGCAGTACTTC. Translating gives CANHLHPTYEQYF. Combining the CDR3 with reference TRBV2 and TRBJ2-7 gives the whole variable domain EPEVTQTPSHQVTQMGQEVILRCVPISNHLYFYWYRQILGQKVEFLVSFYNNEISEKSEIFDDQFSVERPDGSNFTLKIRSTKLEDSAMYFCANHLHPTYEQYFGPGTRLTVT.

The V gene is TRBV25-1, the J gene TRBJ2-2, with TRBD2 as a possible D gene (5 bases). Germline loops: CDR1 MGHDK, CDR2 SYGVNS. V lost 4 bases and J 6 bases, leaving 9 bases between the germline ends. This CDR3 spans 13 amino acids. The CDR3 DNA follows: TGTGCCAGCAGTGCCGACTATCCCGGGGAGCTGTTTTTT. Translation gives CASSADYPGELFF.